This T cell receptor beta chain was obtained from a study of shared clonotypes between healthy human individuals (dated by TCRdb to 2020 to 2022). Study-wide context: A couple of women and three men aged 18 to 49 years were included in the cohort. Leukapheresis yielded between about 0.94 and 10 billion PBMCs per donor. Different laboratories and diverse techniques were used to prepare libraries and sequence TCR repertoires, to increase sequencing depth and limit assay-specific biases. To estimate repertoire size and how much clonotype sharing occurs between individuals, the study deeply sequenced the blood TCR repertoires of five healthy adults. Per donor, three plates each were used for CD4 naive and CD4 memory, two for CD8 naive, and one for CD8 memory.

The investigation overall reported the following: Pairwise subsampling indicated that sequencing depth was expected to affect the degree of clonotype sharing among donors. Sampling was limited to blood, and TCR repertoires in tissue likely differ from TCR repertoires in blood. Clonotypes shared by all four sorted-subset donors showed higher generation probabilities than non-shared clonotypes. Even with the large sequencing depth, rarefaction of the sorted-subset datasets indicated that sequencing was incomplete. Because the study included a small number of donors, the genetic and exposure-history diversity represented was limited. Sharing across four donors was observed for around 5% of naive CD4, 3% to 3.5% of naive CD8, 2% to 2.5% of memory CD4, and roughly 0.43% of memory CD8 clonotypes. Larger estimated clonotype richness was generally found for naive subsets than for memory subsets.

CDR1 LNHDA and CDR2 SQIVND are derived from the germline V gene (reference sequence). The CDR3 measures 14 amino acids from cysteine to phenylalanine. Only CDR3 DNA is held: 42 bases, read in frame from base 1. Relative to germline, V is 4 bases shorter and J is 0 bases shorter, with 4 bases between their ends. TCR CDR3 regions were amplified from genomic DNA by multiplex PCR using the deep immunoSEQ assay. For each cell subset, the extracted genomic DNA was distributed evenly across all wells of several immunoSEQ 96-well plates, and each plate served as one replicate. For sorted subsets, roughly 200 ng of genomic DNA, equivalent to 25,000 to 30,000 T cell genomes, went into each replicate PCR. The purified libraries were quantified using a Qubit 3.0 fluorometer, sized with a Bioanalyzer 2100, and then quantified again using the KAPA Library Quantification kit. Every immunoSEQ 96-well plate was sequenced on a separate single-read 150-cycle Illumina NextSeq 550 flow cell. On the authors' methods: Because the immunoSEQ output included only junctional sequences and no quality scores, the filtering could not be the same as the filtering used for full-length reads. To assign V/J genes and CDR3, sequences were annotated against IMGT germline references using PyIR, a Python wrapper for IgBLAST v1.9. Reads with weak V/J assignments (E-value above 1e-6), missing CDR3, stop codons, out-of-frame junctions, or ambiguous translated residues were removed. V3J clonotypes were defined by identical inferred V gene, J gene, and CDR3 amino acid sequence. Percentage overlap between repertoires was calculated by dividing the number of shared unique clonotypes by the size of the smaller repertoire. Richness of each repertoire was evaluated using RTK rarefaction, the Chao1 estimator, and Recon v2.1 estimates of unobserved clonotypes. Generation probabilities were computed with OLGA for all TCRbeta clonotypes obtained by the gDNA method from several donors. TCRdb retrieved this table from immuneACCESS and kept in-frame rearrangements only. Not all clones are present; in checked studies, unresolved V genes account for under half, and no reason is known for the remainder. V and J calls and clone size follow that table, whereas D and trimming were derived from the DNA. The sample table lists some 1 million clones, 60% to 80% of them with a count of one. Approximately 1.5% of the sample is held by the ten biggest clonotypes.

The donors were healthy, HIV-negative adults with no recently reported acute infections or vaccinations. Every donor was a Caucasian adult living in Nashville, Tennessee, USA. CD4+ T cells were enriched by magnetic negative selection, after which naive cells were positively selected on CD45RA and the negative fraction was taken as the memory subset. Blood was obtained by leukapheresis, after which PBMCs were separated by Ficoll-Histopaque density gradient centrifugation and cryopreserved in liquid nitrogen vapor phase. Analytical flow cytometry was used to check the purity and quantity of every magnetically sorted T cell population. From each sorted fraction, genomic DNA was isolated and quantified by UV absorbance on a Nanodrop 2000c. Regarding this clone: The clone's antigen remains unknown. One base away there is no much larger clone; base qualities are not given. The same CDR3 arises from other DNA sequences in this sample as well.

The rearranged chain carries TRBV19 and TRBJ1-6; no D gene can be assigned with confidence. The sequence was obtained from a young man in good health. The sample comprised memory CD4+ T cells sorted from blood. The cell subset or site label corresponds to: CD45RA-negative fraction. The CDR3 amino acid sequence is: CASSSSSYNSPLHF. The nucleotides are TGTGCCAGTAGTAGTAGCTCCTATAATTCACCCCTCCACTTT.